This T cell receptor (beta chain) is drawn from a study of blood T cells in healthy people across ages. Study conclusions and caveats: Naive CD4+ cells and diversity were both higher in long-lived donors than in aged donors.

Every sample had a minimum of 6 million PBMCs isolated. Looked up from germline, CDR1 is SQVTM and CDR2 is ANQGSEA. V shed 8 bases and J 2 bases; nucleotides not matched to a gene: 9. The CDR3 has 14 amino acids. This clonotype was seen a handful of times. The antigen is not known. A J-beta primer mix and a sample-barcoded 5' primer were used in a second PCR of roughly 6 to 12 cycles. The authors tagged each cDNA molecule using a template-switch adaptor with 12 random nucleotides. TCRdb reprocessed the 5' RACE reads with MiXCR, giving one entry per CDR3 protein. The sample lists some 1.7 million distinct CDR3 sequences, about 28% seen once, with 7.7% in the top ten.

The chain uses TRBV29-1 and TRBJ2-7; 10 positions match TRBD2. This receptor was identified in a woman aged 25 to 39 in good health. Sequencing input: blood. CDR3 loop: CSMSSSGGAYEQYF. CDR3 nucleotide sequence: TGCAGCATGAGTAGCAGCGGGGGGGCCTACGAGCAGTACTTC.